This TCR beta chain is drawn from a study of beta chain features in type 1 diabetes. Only a few counts were recorded for this clone. Populations obtained by sorting all exceeded 98% purity. Expressed TCRB transcripts got sequenced, as all isolated RNA was reverse transcribed. Data came from immunoSEQ multiplex PCR; TCRdb stores just in-frame clones and leaves some out. The data contain hundreds of thousands of clones, 25% to 35% of them singletons. V was shortened by 4 bases and J by 0 bases, with 10 bases between the two germline ends. The CDR3 totals 14 residues. Germline values: CDR1 KGHSH, CDR2 LQKENI.

The J gene is TRBJ2-7, the V gene TRBV18; D is uncertain. Sequenced: naive CD4+ T cells from blood. The TCR originated in a man aged 18 to 29 in good health. CDR3 in amino acids: CASSHTSSSYEQYF. As DNA, the CDR3 is TGTGCCAGCTCACATACTTCTAGCTCCTACGAGCAGTACTTC.